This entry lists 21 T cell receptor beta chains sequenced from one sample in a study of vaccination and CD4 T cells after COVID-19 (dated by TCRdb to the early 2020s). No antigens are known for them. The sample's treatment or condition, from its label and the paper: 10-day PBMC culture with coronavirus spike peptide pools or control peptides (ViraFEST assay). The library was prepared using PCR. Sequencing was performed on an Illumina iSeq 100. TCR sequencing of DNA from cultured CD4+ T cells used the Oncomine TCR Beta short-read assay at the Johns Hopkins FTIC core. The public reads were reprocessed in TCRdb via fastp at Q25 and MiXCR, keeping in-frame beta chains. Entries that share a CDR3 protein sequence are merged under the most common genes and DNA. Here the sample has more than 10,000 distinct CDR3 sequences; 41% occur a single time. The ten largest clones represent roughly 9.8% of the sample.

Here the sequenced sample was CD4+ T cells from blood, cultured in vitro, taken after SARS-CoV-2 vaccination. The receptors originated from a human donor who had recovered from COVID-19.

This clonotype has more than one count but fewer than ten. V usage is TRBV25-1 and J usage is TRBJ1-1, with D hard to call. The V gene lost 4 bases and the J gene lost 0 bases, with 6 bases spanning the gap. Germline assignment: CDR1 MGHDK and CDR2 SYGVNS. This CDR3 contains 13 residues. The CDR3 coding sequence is TGTGCCAGCAGTGGGCGGTTGAACACTGAAGCTTTCTTT. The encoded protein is CASSGRLNTEAFF.

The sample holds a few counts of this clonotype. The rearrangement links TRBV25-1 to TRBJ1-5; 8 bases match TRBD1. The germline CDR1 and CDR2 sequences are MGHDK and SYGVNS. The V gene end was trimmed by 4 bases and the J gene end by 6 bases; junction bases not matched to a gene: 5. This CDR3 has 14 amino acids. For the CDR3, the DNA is TGTGCCAGCAGTGGCCGGACAGGGATTCAGCCCCAGCATTTT. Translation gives CASSGRTGIQPQHF. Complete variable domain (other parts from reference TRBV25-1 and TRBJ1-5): EADIYQTPRYLVIGTGKKITLECSQTMGHDKMYWYQQDPGMELHLIHYSYGVNSTEKGDLSSESTVSRIRTEHFPLTLESARPSHTSQYLCASSGRTGIQPQHFGDGTRLSIL.

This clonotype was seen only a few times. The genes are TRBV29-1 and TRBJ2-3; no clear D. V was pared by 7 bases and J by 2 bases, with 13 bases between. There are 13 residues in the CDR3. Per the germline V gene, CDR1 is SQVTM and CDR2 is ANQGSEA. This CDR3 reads CSAGGPPTDTQYF. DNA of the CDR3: TGCAGCGCCGGCGGACCCCCCACAGATACGCAGTATTTT.

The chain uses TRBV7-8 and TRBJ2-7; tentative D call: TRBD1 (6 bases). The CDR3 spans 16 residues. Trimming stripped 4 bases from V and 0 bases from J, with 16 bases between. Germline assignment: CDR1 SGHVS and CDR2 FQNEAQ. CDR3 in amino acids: CASSSSVRTVSYEQYF. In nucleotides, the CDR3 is TGTGCCAGCAGCTCGTCGGTCAGGACAGTCTCCTACGAGCAGTACTTC. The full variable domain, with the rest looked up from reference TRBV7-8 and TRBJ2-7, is GAGVSQSPRYKVAKRGQDVALRCDPISGHVSLFWYQQALGQGPEFLTYFQNEAQLDKSGLPSDRFFAERPEGSVSTLKIQRTQQEDSAVYLCASSSSVRTVSYEQYFGPGTRLTVT.

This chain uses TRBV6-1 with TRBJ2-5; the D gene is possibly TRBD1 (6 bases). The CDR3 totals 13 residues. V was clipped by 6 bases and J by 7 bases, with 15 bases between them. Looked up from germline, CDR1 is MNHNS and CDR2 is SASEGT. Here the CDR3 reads CASRISGDGTQYF. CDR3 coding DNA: TGTGCCAGCAGGATTTCAGGGGATGGGACCCAGTACTTC.

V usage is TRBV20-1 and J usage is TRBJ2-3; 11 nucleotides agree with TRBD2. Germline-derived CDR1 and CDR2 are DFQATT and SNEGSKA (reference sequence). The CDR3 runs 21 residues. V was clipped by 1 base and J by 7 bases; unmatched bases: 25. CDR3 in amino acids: CSARAPGLVSGRANPVNTQYF. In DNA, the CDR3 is TGCAGTGCTAGAGCCCCCGGTTTGGTTAGCGGGAGGGCCAATCCGGTGAATACGCAGTATTTT.

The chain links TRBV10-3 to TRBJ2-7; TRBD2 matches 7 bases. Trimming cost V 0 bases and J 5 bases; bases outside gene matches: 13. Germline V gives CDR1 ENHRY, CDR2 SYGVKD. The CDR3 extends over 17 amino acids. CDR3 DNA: TGTGCCATCAGTGAGTCTCGGGCAAGGACTAGGTGGAACGAGCAGTACTTC. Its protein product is CAISESRARTRWNEQYF.

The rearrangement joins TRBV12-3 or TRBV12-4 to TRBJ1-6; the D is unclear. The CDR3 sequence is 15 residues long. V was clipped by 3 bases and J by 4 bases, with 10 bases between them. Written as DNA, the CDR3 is TGTGCCAGCAGTTTCGGCGATGAGTATAATTCACCCCTCCACTTT. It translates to CASSFGDEYNSPLHF.

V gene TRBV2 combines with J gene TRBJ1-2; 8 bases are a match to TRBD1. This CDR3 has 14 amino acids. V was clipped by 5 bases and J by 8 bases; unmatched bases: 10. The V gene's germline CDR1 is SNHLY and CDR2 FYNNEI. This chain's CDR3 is CASSSLGQGRGYTF. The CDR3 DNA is TGTGCCAGCAGTTCACTCGGACAGGGAAGGGGCTACACCTTC.

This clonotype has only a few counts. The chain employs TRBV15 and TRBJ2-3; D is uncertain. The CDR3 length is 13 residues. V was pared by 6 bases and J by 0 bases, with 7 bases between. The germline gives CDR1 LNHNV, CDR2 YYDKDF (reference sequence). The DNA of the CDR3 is TGTGCCACCAGATTAAGTAGCACAGATACGCAGTATTTT. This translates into CATRLSSTDTQYF. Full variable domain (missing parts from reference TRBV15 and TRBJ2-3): DAMVIQNPRYQVTQFGKPVTLSCSQTLNHNVMYWYQQKSSQAPKLLFHYYDKDFNNEADTPDNFQSRRPNTSFCFLDIRSPGLGDTAMYLCATRLSSTDTQYFGPGTRLTVL.

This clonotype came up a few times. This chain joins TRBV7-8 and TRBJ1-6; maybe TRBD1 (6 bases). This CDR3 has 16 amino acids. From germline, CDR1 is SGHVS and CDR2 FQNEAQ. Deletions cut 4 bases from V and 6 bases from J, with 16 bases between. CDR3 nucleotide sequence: TGTGCCAGCAGCTCGTCCCCCCAGGGGTCTAATTCACCCCTCCACTTT. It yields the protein CASSSSPQGSNSPLHF. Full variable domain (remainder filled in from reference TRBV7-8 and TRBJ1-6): GAGVSQSPRYKVAKRGQDVALRCDPISGHVSLFWYQQALGQGPEFLTYFQNEAQLDKSGLPSDRFFAERPEGSVSTLKIQRTQQEDSAVYLCASSSSPQGSNSPLHFGNGTRLTVT.

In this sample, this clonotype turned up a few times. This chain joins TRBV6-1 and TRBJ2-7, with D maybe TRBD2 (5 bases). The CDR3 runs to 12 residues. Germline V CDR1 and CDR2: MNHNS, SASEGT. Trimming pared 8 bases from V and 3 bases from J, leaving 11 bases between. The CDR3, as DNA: TGTGCCAGCTCTACTAGTCTCTACGAGCAGTACTTC. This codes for CASSTSLYEQYF.

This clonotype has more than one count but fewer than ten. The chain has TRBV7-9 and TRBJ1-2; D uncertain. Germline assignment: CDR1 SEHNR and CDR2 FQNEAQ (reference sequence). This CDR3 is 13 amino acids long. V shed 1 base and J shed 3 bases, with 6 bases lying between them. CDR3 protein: CASSLDRHYGYTF. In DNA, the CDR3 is TGTGCCAGCAGCTTAGACAGACACTATGGCTACACCTTC.

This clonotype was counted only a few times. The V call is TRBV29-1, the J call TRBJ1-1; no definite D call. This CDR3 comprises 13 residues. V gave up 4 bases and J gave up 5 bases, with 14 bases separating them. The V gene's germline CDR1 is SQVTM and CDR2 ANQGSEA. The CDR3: CSVGSLGRTEAFF. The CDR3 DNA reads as TGCAGCGTTGGATCACTCGGTAGGACTGAAGCTTTCTTT. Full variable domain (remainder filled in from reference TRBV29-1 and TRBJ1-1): SAVISQKPSRDICQRGTSLTIQCQVDSQVTMMFWYRQQPGQSLTLIATANQGSEATYESGFVIDKFPISRPNLTFSTLTVSNMSPEDSSIYLCSVGSLGRTEAFFGQGTRLTVV.

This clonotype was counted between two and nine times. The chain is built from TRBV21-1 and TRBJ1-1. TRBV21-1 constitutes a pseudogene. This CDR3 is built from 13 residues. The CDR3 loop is CASSKALTTEAFF. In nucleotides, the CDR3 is TGTGCCAGCAGCAAAGCGCTAACCACTGAAGCTTTCTTT.

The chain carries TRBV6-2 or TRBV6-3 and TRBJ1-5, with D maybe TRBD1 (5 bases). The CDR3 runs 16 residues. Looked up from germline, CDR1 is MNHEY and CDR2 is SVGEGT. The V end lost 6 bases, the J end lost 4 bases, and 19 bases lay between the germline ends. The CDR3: CASSSPGLGGNQPQHF. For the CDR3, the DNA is TGTGCCAGCAGCTCCCCGGGACTCGGGGGGAATCAGCCCCAGCATTTT.

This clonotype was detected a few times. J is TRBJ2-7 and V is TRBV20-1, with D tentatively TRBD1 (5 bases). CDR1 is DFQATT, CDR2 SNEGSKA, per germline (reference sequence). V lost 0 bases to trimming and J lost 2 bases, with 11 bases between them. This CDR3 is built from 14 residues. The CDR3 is CSARDQGSAYEQYF. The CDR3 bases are TGCAGTGCTAGAGATCAGGGCAGCGCCTACGAGCAGTACTTC.

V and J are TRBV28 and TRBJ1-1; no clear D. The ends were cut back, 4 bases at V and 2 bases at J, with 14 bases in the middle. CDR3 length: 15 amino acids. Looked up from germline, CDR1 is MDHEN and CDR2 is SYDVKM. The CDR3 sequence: CASSWRTRFNTEAFF. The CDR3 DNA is TGTGCCAGCAGTTGGCGAACGCGTTTTAACACTGAAGCTTTCTTT.

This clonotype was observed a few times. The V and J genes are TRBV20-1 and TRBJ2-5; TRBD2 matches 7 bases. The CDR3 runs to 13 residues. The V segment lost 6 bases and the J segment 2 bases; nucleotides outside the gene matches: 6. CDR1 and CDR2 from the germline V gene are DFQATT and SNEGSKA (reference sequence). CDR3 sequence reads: CSAERDGQETQYF. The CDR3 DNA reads TGCAGTGCAGAGCGGGACGGACAAGAGACCCAGTACTTC.

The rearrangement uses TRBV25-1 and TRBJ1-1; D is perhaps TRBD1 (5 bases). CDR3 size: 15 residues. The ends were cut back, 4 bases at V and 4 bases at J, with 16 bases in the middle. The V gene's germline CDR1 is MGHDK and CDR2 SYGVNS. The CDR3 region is CASSALGGVGTEAFF. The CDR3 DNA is TGTGCCAGCAGTGCCCTTGGAGGGGTGGGCACTGAAGCTTTCTTT. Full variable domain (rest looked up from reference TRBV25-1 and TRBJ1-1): EADIYQTPRYLVIGTGKKITLECSQTMGHDKMYWYQQDPGMELHLIHYSYGVNSTEKGDLSSESTVSRIRTEHFPLTLESARPSHTSQYLCASSALGGVGTEAFFGQGTRLTVV.

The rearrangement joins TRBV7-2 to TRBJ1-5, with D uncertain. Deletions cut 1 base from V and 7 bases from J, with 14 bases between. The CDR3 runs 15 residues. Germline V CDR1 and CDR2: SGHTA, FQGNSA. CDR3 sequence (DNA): TGTGCCAGCAGCTTAGAGTCAGGTTTAATACAGCCCCAGCATTTT. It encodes CASSLESGLIQPQHF.